The present TCR beta chain was sequenced within a study of shared clonotypes between healthy human individuals. Across the whole study: A couple of women and three men aged 18 to 49 made up the donors. Whole-study results and caveats: Sharing across four donors was highest in naive CD4 (around 5%) and lowest in memory CD8 (about 0.4%). Despite large depth, rarefaction showed incomplete sorted-subset sequencing.

Using 200 ng DNA, approximately 27,000 T cell genomes, the sorted-subset replicate PCRs were run. Method: immunoSEQ multiplex PCR; TCRdb's copy keeps in-frame clones and lacks some. This repertoire shows some 2.1 million clones, roughly 93% found once; its top ten account for around 1.7%. Naive CD8 populations comprised CD45RO-negative cells positively selected for CCR7, excluding terminally differentiated effector memory CD45RA+ cells. CDR1 and CDR2 from the germline V gene are SGHAT and FQNNGV. The trim removed 5 bases at V and 4 bases at J, leaving 9 bases unmatched. This CDR3 contains 17 residues. On this clone: The antigen is unknown.

The specimen sequenced was naive CD8+ T cells from PBMCs. The chain is built from TRBV11-2 and TRBJ2-1; 12 nucleotides align to TRBD2. The sequence derives from a man between 18 and 35 years old in good health. Some clones in this sample may be carry-over from other donors' samples. The CDR3 sequence: CASSPTGLAGYYNEQFF. In DNA, the CDR3 is TGTGCCAGCAGCCCGACGGGACTAGCGGGCTATTACAATGAGCAGTTCTTC. Drawing the rest from reference TRBV11-2 and TRBJ2-1, the complete variable domain is EAGVAQSPRYKIIEKRQSVAFWCNPISGHATLYWYQQILGQGPKLLIQFQNNGVVDDSQLPKDRFSAERLKGVDSTLKIQPAKLEDSAVYLCASSPTGLAGYYNEQFFGPGTRLTVL.